This T cell receptor (beta chain) was found in a study of Ad26.COV2.S vaccination and SARS-CoV-2 variants. Findings and limits, study-wide: Considerable breadth of spike-specific CD8+ and CD4+ T cell responses has reportedly been documented following vaccination.

The treatment: some 20 received Ad26.COV2.S at low or high dose, single or two shots; several received placebo; per-sample allocation not given. Samples were taken on day 63 after the first vaccine or placebo injection. Details on this clone: What it binds is unknown.

Deletions cut 3 bases from V and 8 bases from J, with 16 bases between. The CDR3 is made up of 14 amino acids. Germline V gene data show CDR1 as SNHLY and CDR2 as FYNNEI. Produced via immunoSEQ multiplex PCR; TCRdb's table is partial and in-frame only. The sample carries a few hundred thousand clones, over 75% recorded once. This material consisted of peripheral blood, taken in a trial of Ad26.COV2.S vaccine versus placebo. This sequence was found in a person aged 18-65 years who received the Ad26.COV2.S COVID-19 vaccine or a placebo. The chain recombines TRBV2 with TRBJ1-1; no clear D gene. This CDR3 reads CASSDVGSMTEAFF. DNA for the CDR3: TGTGCCAGCAGTGACGTAGGTTCGATGACGGAAGCTTTCTTT.